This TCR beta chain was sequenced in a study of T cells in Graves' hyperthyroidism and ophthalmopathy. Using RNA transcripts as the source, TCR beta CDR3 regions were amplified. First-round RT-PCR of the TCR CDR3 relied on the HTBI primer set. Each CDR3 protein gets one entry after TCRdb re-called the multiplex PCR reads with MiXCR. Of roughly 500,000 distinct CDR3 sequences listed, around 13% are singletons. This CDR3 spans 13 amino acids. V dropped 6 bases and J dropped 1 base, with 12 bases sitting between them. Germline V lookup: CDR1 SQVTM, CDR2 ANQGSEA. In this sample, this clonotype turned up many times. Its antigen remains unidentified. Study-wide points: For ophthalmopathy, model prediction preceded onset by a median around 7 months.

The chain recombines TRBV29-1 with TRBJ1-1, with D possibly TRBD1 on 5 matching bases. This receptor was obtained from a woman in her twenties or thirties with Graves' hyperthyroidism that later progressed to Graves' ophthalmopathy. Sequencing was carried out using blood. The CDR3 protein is CSVRIDRNTEAFF. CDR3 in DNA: TGCAGCGTGCGAATCGACAGGAACACTGAAGCTTTCTTT.